These T cell receptor beta chains were read from a single sample in a study of shared clonotypes between healthy human individuals. Sequenced by immunoSEQ multiplex PCR; TCRdb stores in-frame clones only, minus some. The table lists about 2,100,000 clones, about 92% of them singletons. The sequencing sample was made of naive CD8+ T cells from PBMCs. These TCRs come from a man aged 18 to 29 in good health. Some clones in this sample may be carry-over from other donors' samples. The CDR3 runs from the conserved cysteine through the conserved F or W. Each record gives: D gene, V gene, J gene, CDR3 protein, CDR3 DNA. The D gene is left open where the match is weak.

>TRBD2|TRBV28|TRBJ2-1
CASSSFLTSGRDNEQFF
TGTGCCAGCAGTTCCTTTTTGACTAGCGGGAGGGACAATGAGCAGTTCTTC
>.|TRBV10-2|TRBJ2-2
CASTANTGELFF
TGCGCCAGCACCGCGAACACCGGGGAGCTGTTTTTT
>.|TRBV7-6|TRBJ1-1
CASSLESFMNTEAFF
TGTGCCAGCAGCTTAGAGTCGTTCATGAACACTGAAGCTTTCTTT
>.|TRBV11-1|TRBJ1-1
CASTAGGTEAFF
TGTGCCAGCACGGCGGGGGGCACTGAAGCTTTCTTT
>TRBD2|TRBV7-8|TRBJ2-5
CASKDFSGSLETQYF
TGTGCCAGCAAAGACTTTAGCGGGAGCTTAGAGACCCAGTACTTC
>TRBD1|TRBV28|TRBJ1-5
CASRRDRDRNQPQHF
TGTGCCAGCAGGCGGGACAGGGATCGCAATCAGCCCCAGCATTTT
>.|TRBV29-1|TRBJ1-1
CSVEAPTEAFF
TGCAGCGTTGAAGCCCCCACTGAAGCTTTCTTT
>.|TRBV10-2|TRBJ2-3
CASSEIQNTQYF
TGCGCCAGCAGTGAGATTCAGAATACGCAGTATTTT
>.|TRBV21-1|TRBJ1-5
CASILVNQPQHF
.
>.|TRBV11-2|TRBJ2-7
CASSLGQGGTYEQYF
TGTGCCAGCAGCTTAGGGCAGGGGGGCACCTACGAGCAGTACTTC
>.|TRBV29-1|TRBJ2-1
CSVAGTSRLYNEQFF
TGCAGCGTCGCAGGGACTTCCAGGCTCTACAATGAGCAGTTCTTC